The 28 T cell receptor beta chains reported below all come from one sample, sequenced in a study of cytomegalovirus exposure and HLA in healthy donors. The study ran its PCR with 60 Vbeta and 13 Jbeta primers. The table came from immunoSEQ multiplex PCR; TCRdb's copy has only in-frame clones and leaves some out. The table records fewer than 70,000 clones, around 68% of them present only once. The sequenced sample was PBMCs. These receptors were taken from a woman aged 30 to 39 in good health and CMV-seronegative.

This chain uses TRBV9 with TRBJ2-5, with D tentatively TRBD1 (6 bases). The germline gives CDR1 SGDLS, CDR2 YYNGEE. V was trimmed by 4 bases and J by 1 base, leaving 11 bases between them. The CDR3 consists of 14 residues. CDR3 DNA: TGTGCCAGCAGCTCCCAGGGGATCCAAGAGACCCAGTACTTC. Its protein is CASSSQGIQETQYF.

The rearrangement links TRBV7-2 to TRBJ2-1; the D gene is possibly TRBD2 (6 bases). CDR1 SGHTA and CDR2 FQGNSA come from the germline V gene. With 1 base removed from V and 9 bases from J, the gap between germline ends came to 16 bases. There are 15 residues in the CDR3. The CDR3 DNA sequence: TGTGCCAGCAGCTTAGGTAGCGCGGGGAAGGCTGAGCAGTTCTTC. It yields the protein CASSLGSAGKAEQFF.

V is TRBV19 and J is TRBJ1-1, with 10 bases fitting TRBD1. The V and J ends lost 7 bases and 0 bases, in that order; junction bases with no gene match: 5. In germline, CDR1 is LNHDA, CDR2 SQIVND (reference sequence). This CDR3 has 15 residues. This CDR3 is CASTTGGRMNTEAFF. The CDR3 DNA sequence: TGTGCCAGTACGACAGGGGGCAGAATGAACACTGAAGCTTTCTTT.

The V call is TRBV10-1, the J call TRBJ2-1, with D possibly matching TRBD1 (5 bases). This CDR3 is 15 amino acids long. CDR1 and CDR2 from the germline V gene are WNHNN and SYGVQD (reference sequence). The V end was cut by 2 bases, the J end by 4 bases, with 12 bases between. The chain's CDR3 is CASSERGAEYNEQFF. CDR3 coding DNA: TGCGCCAGCAGTGAGAGGGGTGCGGAGTACAATGAGCAGTTCTTC.

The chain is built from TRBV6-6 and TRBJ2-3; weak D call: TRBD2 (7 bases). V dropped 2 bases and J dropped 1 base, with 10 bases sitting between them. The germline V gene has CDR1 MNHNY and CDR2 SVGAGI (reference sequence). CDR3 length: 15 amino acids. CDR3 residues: CASSYIGGGTDTQYF. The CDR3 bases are TGTGCCAGCAGTTACATAGGGGGGGGCACAGATACGCAGTATTTT.

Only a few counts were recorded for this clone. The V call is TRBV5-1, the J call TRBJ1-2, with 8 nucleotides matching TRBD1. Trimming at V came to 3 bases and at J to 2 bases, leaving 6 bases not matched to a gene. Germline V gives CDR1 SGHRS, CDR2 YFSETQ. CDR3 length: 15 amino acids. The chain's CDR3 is CASSSVTGANYGYTF. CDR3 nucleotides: TGCGCCAGCAGCTCGGTGACAGGGGCCAACTATGGCTACACCTTC.

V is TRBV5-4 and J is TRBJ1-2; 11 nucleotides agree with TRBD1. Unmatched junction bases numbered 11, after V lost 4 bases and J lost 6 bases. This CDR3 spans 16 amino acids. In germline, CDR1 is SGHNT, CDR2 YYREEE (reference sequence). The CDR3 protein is CASSNPGQGERHGYTF. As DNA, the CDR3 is TGTGCCAGCAGCAACCCGGGACAGGGGGAACGACATGGCTACACCTTC.

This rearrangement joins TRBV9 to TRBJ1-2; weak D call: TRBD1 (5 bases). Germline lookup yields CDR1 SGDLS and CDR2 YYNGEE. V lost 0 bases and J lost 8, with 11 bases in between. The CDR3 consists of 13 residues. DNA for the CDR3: TGTGCCAGCAGCGTAGTTTCAGGGCGCGGCTACACCTTC. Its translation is CASSVVSGRGYTF.

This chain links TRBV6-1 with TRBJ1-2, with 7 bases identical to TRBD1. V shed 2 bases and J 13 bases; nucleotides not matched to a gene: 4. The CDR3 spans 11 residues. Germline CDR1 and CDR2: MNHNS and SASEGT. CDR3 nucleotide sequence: TGTGCCAGCAGTGAAAAGGCAGGGGGCACCTTC. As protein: CASSEKAGGTF.

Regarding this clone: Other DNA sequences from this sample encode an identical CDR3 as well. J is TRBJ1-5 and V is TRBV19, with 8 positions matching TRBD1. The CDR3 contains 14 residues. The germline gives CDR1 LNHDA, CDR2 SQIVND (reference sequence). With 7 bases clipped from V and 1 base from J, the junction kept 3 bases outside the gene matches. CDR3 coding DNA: TGTGCCAGTACCCGGACAGGGAGCAATCAGCCCCAGCATTTT. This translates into CASTRTGSNQPQHF. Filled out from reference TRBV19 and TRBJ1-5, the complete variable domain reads DGGITQSPKYLFRKEGQNVTLSCEQNLNHDAMYWYRQDPGQGLRLIYYSQIVNDFQKGDIAEGYSVSREKKESFPLTVTSAQKNPTAFYLCASTRTGSNQPQHFGDGTRLSIL.

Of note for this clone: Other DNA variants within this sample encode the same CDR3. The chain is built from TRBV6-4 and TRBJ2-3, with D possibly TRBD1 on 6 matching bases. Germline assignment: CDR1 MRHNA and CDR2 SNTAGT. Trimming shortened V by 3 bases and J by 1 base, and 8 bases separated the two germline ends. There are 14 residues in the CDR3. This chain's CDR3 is CASSEAGGTDTQYF. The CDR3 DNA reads TGTGCCAGCAGTGAGGCAGGGGGCACAGATACGCAGTATTTT.

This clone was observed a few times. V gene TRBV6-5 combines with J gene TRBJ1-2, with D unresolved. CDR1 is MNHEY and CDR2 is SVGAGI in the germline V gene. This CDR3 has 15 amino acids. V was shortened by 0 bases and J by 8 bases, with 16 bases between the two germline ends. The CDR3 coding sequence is TGTGCCAGCAGTTACTCGGAGAGGAACATTTACGGCTACACCTTC. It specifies CASSYSERNIYGYTF.

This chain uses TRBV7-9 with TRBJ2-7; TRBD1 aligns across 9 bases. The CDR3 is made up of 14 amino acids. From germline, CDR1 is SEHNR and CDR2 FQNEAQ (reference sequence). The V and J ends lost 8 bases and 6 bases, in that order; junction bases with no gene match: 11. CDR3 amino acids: CASSYGTGTREQYF. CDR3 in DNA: TGTGCCAGCTCGTACGGGACAGGGACTCGCGAGCAGTACTTC.

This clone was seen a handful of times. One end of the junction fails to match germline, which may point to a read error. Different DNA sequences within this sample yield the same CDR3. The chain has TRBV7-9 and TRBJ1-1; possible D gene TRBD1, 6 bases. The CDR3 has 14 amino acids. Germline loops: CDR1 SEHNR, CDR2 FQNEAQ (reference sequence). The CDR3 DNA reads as TGCGCCAGCAGCTTAGGGGCAGGGGACACTGAAGCTTTCTTT. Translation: CASSLGAGDTEAFF. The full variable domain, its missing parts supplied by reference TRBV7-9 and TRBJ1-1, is DTGVSQNPRHKITKRGQNVTFRCDPISEHNRLYWYRQTLGQGPEFLTYFQNEAQLEKSRLLSDRFSAERPKGSFSTLEIQRTEQGDSAMYLCASSLGAGDTEAFFGQGTRLTVV.

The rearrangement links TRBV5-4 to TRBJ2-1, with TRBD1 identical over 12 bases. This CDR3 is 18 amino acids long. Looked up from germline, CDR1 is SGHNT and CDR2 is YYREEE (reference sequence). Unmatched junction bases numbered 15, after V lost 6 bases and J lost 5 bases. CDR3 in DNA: TGTGCCAGCATCTACTATCCCGGGACAGGGGGCGTCAACAATGAGCAGTTCTTC. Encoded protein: CASIYYPGTGGVNNEQFF.

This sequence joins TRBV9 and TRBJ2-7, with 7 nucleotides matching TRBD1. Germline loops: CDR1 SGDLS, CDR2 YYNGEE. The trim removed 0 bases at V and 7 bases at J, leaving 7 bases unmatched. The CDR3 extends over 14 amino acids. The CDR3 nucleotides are TGTGCCAGCAGCGTAGACCACAGGGGCTGGGAGCAGTACTTC. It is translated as CASSVDHRGWEQYF.

CDR3: CASSTTLGTSGAIGDEQYF. DNA for the CDR3: TGTGCCAGCTCAACAACATTAGGGACTAGCGGGGCCATAGGGGACGAGCAGTACTTC. The chain has TRBV18 and TRBJ2-7, with 13 bases identical to TRBD2. The CDR3 runs to 19 residues. The V gene end was trimmed by 5 bases and the J gene end by 5 bases; junction bases not matched to a gene: 18. Looked up from germline, CDR1 is KGHSH and CDR2 is LQKENI.

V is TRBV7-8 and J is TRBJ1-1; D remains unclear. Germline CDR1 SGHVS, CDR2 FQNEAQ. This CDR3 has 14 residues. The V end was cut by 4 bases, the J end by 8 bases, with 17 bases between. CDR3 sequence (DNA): TGTGCCAGCAGCTCACAGTTTCCGATCTCGGAAGCTTTCTTT. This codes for CASSSQFPISEAFF.

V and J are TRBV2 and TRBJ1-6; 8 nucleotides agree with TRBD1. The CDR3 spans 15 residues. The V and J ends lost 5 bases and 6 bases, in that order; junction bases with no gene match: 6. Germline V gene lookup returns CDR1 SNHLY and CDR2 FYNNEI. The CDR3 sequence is CASSISTGVNSPLHF. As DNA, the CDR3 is TGTGCCAGCAGTATCTCGACAGGGGTTAATTCACCCCTCCACTTT.

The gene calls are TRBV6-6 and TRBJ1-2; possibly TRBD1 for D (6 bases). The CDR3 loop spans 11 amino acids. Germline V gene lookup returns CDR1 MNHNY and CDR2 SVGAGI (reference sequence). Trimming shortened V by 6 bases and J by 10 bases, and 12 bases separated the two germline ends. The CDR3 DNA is TGTGCCAGCAGCCAATACAGGGACTACACCTTC. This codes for CASSQYRDYTF.

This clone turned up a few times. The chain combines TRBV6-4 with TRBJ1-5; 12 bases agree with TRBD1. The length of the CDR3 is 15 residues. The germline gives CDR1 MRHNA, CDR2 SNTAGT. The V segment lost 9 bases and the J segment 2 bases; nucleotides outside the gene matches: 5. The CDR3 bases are TGTGCCAGGGGGACAGGGGGCGAGTGCAATCAGCCCCAGCATTTT. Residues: CARGTGGECNQPQHF.

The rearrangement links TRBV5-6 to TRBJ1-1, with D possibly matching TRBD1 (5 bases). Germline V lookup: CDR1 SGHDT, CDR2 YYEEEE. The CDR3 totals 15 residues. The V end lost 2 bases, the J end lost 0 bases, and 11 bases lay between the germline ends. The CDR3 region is CASSFLDRLNTEAFF. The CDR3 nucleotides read TGTGCCAGCAGCTTTCTTGACAGATTGAACACTGAAGCTTTCTTT. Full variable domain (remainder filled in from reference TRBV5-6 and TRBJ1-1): DAGVTQSPTHLIKTRGQQVTLRCSPKSGHDTVSWYQQALGQGPQFIFQYYEEEERQRGNFPDRFSGHQFPNYSSELNVNALLLGDSALYLCASSFLDRLNTEAFFGQGTRLTVV.

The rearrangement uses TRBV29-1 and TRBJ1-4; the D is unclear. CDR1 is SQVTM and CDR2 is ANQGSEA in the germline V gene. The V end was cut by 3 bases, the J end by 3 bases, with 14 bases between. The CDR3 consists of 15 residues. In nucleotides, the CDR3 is TGCAGCGTTGATAGTGCTGGCGGATCTAATGAAAAACTGTTTTTT. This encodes CSVDSAGGSNEKLFF. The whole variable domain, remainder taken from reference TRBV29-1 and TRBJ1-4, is SAVISQKPSRDICQRGTSLTIQCQVDSQVTMMFWYRQQPGQSLTLIATANQGSEATYESGFVIDKFPISRPNLTFSTLTVSNMSPEDSSIYLCSVDSAGGSNEKLFFGSGTQLSVL.

The CDR3 DNA reads TGTGCCAGCAGTGAGGACAGGAGCTCCTACAATGAGCAGTTCTTC. Protein: CASSEDRSSYNEQFF. The chain carries TRBV2 and TRBJ2-1; 7 bases are a match to TRBD1. CDR3 length: 15 residues. CDR1 is SNHLY and CDR2 is FYNNEI in the germline V gene. V lost 3 bases to trimming and J lost 0 bases; unmatched junction nucleotides: 2.

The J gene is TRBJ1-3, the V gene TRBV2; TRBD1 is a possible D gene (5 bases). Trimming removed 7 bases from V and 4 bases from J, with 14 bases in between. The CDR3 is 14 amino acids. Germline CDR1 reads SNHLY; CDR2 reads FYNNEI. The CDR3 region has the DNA TGTGCCAGCAAGAAGGGGCAGAGAGGAAACACCATATATTTT. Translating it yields CASKKGQRGNTIYF.

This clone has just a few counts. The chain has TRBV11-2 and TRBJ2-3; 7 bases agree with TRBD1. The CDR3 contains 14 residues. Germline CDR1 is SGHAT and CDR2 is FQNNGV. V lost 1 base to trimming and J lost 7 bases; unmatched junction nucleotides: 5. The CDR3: CASSLVTGVNTQYF. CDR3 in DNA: TGTGCCAGCAGCTTAGTTACAGGGGTAAATACGCAGTATTTT.

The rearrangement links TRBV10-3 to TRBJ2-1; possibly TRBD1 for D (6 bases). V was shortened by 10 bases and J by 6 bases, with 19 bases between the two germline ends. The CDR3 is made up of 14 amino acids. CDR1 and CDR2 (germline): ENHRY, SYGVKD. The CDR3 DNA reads TGTGCCACAGGAACAGGGCTATCTCTCAATGAGCAGTTCTTC. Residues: CATGTGLSLNEQFF.

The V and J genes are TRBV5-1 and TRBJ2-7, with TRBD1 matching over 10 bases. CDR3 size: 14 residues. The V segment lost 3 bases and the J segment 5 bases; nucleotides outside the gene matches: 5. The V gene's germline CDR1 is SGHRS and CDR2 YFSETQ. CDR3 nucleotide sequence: TGCGCCAGCAGCTATGACAGGGGGCAGAACGAGCAGTACTTC. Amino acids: CASSYDRGQNEQYF. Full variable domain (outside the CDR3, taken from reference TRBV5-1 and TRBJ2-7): KAGVTQTPRYLIKTRGQQVTLSCSPISGHRSVSWYQQTPGQGLQFLFEYFSETQRNKGNFPGRFSGRQFSNSRSEMNVSTLELGDSALYLCASSYDRGQNEQYFGPGTRLTVT.